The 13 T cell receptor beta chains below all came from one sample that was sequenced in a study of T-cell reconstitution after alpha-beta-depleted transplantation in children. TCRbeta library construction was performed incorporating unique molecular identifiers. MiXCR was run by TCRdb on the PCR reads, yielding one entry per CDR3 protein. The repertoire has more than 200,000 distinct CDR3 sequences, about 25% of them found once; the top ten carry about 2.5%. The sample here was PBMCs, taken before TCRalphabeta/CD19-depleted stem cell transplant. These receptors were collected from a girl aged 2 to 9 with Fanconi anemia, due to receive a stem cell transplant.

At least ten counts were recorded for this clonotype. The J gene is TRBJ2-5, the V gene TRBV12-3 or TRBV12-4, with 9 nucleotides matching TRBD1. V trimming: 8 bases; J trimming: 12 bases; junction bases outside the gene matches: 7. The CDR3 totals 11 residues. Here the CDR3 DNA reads TGTGCCAGCGGGTCACAGGGGGCGGAGTACTTC. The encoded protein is CASGSQGAEYF.

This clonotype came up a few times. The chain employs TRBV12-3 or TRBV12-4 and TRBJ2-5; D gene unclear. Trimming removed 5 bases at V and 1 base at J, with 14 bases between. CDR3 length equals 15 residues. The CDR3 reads CASSPRVGVQETQYF. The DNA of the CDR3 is TGTGCCAGCAGTCCCCGAGTTGGGGTCCAAGAGACCCAGTACTTC.

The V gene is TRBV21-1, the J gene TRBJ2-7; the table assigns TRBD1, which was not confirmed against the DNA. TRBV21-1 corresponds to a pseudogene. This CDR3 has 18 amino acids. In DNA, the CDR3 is TGTGCCAGCAGCTCGAGAATGGGGGGGGACAGGGCGCGGAACGAGCAGTACTTC. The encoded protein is CASSSRMGGDRARNEQYF.

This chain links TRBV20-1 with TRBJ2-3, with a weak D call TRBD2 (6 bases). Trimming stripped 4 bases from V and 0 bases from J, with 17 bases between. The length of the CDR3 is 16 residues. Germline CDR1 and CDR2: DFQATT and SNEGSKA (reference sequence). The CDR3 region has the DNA TGCAGTGCTACCGCTCTAGCGCCCACTAGCACAGATACGCAGTATTTT. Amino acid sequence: CSATALAPTSTDTQYF.

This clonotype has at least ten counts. The DNA of the CDR3 is TGCAGTGCTAGGTTCTACGAGCAGTACTTC. This encodes CSARFYEQYF. The chain uses TRBV20-1 and TRBJ2-7; D gene uncertain. The CDR3 runs to 10 residues. V shed 3 bases and J shed 3 bases, with 3 bases lying between them. Germline V gene lookup returns CDR1 DFQATT and CDR2 SNEGSKA (reference sequence).

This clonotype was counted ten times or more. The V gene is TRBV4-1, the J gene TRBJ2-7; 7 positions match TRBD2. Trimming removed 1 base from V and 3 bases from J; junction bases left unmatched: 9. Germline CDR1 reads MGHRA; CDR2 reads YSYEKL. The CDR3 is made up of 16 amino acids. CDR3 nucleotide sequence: TGCGCCAGCAGCCAAGTACCCGGACTAGGTCTCTACGAGCAGTACTTC. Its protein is CASSQVPGLGLYEQYF.

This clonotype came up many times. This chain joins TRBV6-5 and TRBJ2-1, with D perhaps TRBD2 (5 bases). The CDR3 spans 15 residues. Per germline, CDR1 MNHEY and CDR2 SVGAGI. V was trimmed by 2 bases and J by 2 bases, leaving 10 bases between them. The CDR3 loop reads CASSYRAGPYNEQFF. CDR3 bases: TGTGCCAGCAGTTACAGGGCGGGCCCCTACAATGAGCAGTTCTTC.

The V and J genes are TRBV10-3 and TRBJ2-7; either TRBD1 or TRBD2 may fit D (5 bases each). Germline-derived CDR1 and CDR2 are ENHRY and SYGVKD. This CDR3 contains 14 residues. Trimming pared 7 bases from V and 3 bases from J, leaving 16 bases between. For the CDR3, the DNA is TGTGCCATCAATAACCGGGACCGTCACTACGAGCAGTACTTC. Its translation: CAINNRDRHYEQYF.

CDR3 sequence reads: CSVTLPDSTDTQYF. CDR3 DNA: TGCAGCGTGACCCTCCCGGATAGCACAGATACGCAGTATTTT. This sequence joins TRBV29-1 and TRBJ2-3; D is uncertain. Germline lookup yields CDR1 SQVTM and CDR2 ANQGSEA. The V and J ends lost 6 bases and 0 bases respectively, with 13 bases between them. The CDR3 contains 14 residues.

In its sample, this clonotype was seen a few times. CDR3 bases: TGCAGCGTTGCAGCCCTTCAAGAGACCCAGTACTTC. It codes for CSVAALQETQYF. This sequence joins TRBV29-1 and TRBJ2-5; D unresolved. With 4 bases removed from V and 2 bases from J, the gap between germline ends came to 8 bases. Germline V gene sequence: CDR1 SQVTM, CDR2 ANQGSEA. There are 12 residues in the CDR3.

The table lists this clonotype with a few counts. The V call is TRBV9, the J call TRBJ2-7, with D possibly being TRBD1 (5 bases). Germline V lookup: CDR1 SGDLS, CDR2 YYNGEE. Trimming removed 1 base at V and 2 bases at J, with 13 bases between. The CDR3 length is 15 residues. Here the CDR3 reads CASSVSQGGTYEQYF. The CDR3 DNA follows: TGTGCCAGCAGCGTAAGCCAGGGTGGAACCTACGAGCAGTACTTC.

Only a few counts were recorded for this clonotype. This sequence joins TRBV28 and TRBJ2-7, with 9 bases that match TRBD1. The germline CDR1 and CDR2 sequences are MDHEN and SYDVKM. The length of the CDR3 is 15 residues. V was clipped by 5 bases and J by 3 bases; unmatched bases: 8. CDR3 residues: CASSKTGGWFYEQYF. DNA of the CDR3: TGTGCCAGCAGTAAAACAGGGGGCTGGTTCTACGAGCAGTACTTC.

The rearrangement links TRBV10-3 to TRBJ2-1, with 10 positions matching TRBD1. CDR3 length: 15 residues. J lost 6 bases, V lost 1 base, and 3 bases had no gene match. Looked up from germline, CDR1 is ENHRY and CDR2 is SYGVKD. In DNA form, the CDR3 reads TGTGCCATCAGTGAGTGGGACAGGGGAGCCAATGAGCAGTTCTTC. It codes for CAISEWDRGANEQFF.